The subject of this entry is one TCR beta chain. What it binds is unknown. The record originates from a study of T-cell memory formation after mild COVID-19. General study findings and limits: Contracting CD8+ clones were enriched in EMRA, CD4+ mainly in CM and EM. Clones that shrank (day 15 to 85) were balanced CD4/CD8, whereas later expanders leaned CD4+. Pre-infection memory harbored some responding clones, suggesting cross-reactive memory joined.

Trimming left V 9 bases short and J 7 bases short, with 16 bases between. The CDR3 is made up of 13 amino acids. Germline CDR1 reads LNHDA; CDR2 reads SQIVND (reference sequence). TCR alpha and TCR beta cDNA libraries with sample barcodes and UMIs came from 5'RACE using constant-segment primers. In TCRdb, the 5' RACE reads were re-called with MiXCR into one record per CDR3 protein. The data show fewer than 700,000 distinct CDR3 sequences, about a fifth seen once. Sequenced sample: PBMCs or a T cell subset sorted from them (not recorded which). This chain connects TRBV19 to TRBJ1-5; perhaps TRBD1 as D (6 bases). This sequence originates from an adult woman who had mild COVID-19 (a few samples of this study predate the infection). Cell type and time point are not known. The CDR3 loop reads CARISGAGQPQHF. The CDR3 DNA reads as TGTGCCAGGATATCAGGGGCAGGGCAGCCCCAGCATTTT.